Detailed here is one TCR beta chain. Its antigen is undetermined. The source material, RNA transcripts, was used to amplify TCR beta CDR3 regions. First-round RT-PCR with HTBI primers amplified the TCR CDR3 region. From the multiplex PCR reads, TCRdb called clonotypes with MiXCR, one entry per CDR3 protein. This sample has about 380,000 distinct CDR3 sequences, with 18% found just once. The data belong to a study of T cells in Graves' hyperthyroidism and ophthalmopathy. Study as a whole: Peripheral blood was acquired at first diagnosis, ahead of any therapy whatsoever.

The CDR3 is 16 amino acids. Germline loops: CDR1 LGHDT, CDR2 YNNKEL (reference sequence). With 7 bases clipped from V and 4 bases from J, the junction kept 12 bases outside the gene matches. Notes on the study in general: Blood also contained most expanded thyroid clonotypes above 0.001. From stable hyperthyroidism, ophthalmopathy was separated by a 13 V-J model.

The receptor's source is a man aged 18 to 29 with Graves' ophthalmopathy. The V call is TRBV3-1, the J call TRBJ2-3, with 9 bases identical to TRBD2. The sequenced sample was blood. The CDR3 sequence: CASTRWRGGPADTQYF. Written as DNA, the CDR3 is TGTGCCAGCACCAGGTGGCGGGGGGGCCCCGCAGATACGCAGTATTTT.